This TCR beta chain was captured by sequencing in a study of patients and donors after allogeneic stem cell transplantation. The V and J ends lost 5 bases and 2 bases respectively, with 19 bases between them. Germline V gene data show CDR1 as SEHNR and CDR2 as FQNEAQ (reference sequence). This CDR3 region has 17 residues. This clonotype was detected only a few times. TCRdb reanalysed the RT-PCR reads using MiXCR and keeps one entry per CDR3 protein. The sample has roughly 180,000 distinct CDR3 sequences, 40% to 45% seen once. Specimen: blood, either unsorted or a sorted T cell fraction (not recorded which). The receptor's source is a human donor who was either an allogeneic HSCT recipient or a stem cell or donor lymphocyte infusion donor (not recorded which). It is not recorded whose cells these are; they may come from a transplant donor. The V gene is TRBV7-9, the J gene TRBJ1-5, with D perhaps matching TRBD1 (5 bases). The CDR3 loop is CASSPGQGLWGNQPQHF. The CDR3 DNA reads as TGTGCCAGCAGCCCCGGGCAGGGCCTGTGGGGCAATCAGCCCCAGCATTTT.